A selection of T cell receptor beta chains follows, all from one sample in a study of cytomegalovirus exposure and HLA in healthy donors. Only in-frame clones appear in the TCRdb table, and some are missing; sequencing was by immunoSEQ multiplex PCR. The sample holds 45,000 to 65,000 clones, 89% seen once. Source material: PBMCs. These receptors were taken from a young woman in good health and CMV-seropositive. CDR3s leave out the opening cysteine and the closing phenylalanine or tryptophan.

V gene	CDR3 protein
TRBV30	AWQWGGNEKLF
TRBV6-4	ASTPGGPNSPLH
TRBV5-4	ASSLSRRTSGGDTQY
TRBV11-3	ASSSQVGTQY
TRBV19	ASSRIREPQH
TRBV29-1	SATGAPGSNQPQH
TRBV18	ASTTVSYEQY
TRBV7-9	ASSPRGRGWEQY
TRBV19	ASSIAGGETQY
TRBV5-1	ASRPGQEFYGYT
TRBV4-1	ASSQDRERTYQPQH
TRBV14	ASSPFDSYEQY
TRBV9	ASSVGQGIANVLT
TRBV5-1	ASSLGDIPAEKLF
TRBV5-4	ASSEARSNNEQF
TRBV6-5	AGSPLAGGQETQY
TRBV19	ASSMGRGRTDTQY
TRBV4-1	ASSQGNRAGNSPLH
TRBV4-1	ASSQDGGGLPYEQY
TRBV5-1	ASSLDSLAQPQH
TRBV2	ASSAQENSPLH
TRBV11-2	ASSFSQGAYEQY